A selection of T cell receptor beta chains follows, all from one sample in a study of blood T cell repertoires in COVID-19. The assay was immunoSEQ multiplex PCR, and TCRdb's table has in-frame clones only and misses some. The table has 130,000 to 150,000 clones, 65% to 85% seen once. Sequencing was performed on peripheral blood. The receptors come from a man aged 50 or older with active or convalescent COVID-19. Both conserved end residues are part of each CDR3. Each record gives: clone size, V gene, J gene, D gene, CDR3 DNA, CDR3 protein. A D gene is named only where the DNA matches it firmly. Expanded clones get a size class; other rows say once, few or many, or leave the size out.

size: .
V: TRBV4-1
J: TRBJ2-7
D: .
DNA: TGCGCCAGCAGCCAAGATTCGCTACCGGGGGAGCAGTACTTC
CDR3: CASSQDSLPGEQYF

size: .
V: TRBV11-2
J: TRBJ1-3
D: TRBD1
DNA: TGTGCCAGCAGCTCACAGGGGACCAACACCATATATTTT
CDR3: CASSSQGTNTIYF

size: .
V: TRBV28
J: TRBJ2-5
D: TRBD1
DNA: TGTGCCAGCACGGACAGGGGAGCCCTCCAAGAGACCCAGTACTTC
CDR3: CASTDRGALQETQYF

size: .
V: TRBV4-1
J: TRBJ2-1
D: TRBD1
DNA: TGCGCCAGCAGCTCGCCTCCTCCGGGACAGCTTAACAATGAGCAGTTCTTC
CDR3: CASSSPPPGQLNNEQFF

size: .
V: TRBV2
J: TRBJ2-3
D: .
DNA: TGTGCCAGCACAAAAGAGGGCGGGGTTACAGATACGCAGTATTTT
CDR3: CASTKEGGVTDTQYF

size: .
V: TRBV5-1
J: TRBJ2-4
D: .
DNA: TGCGCCAGCAGCCCTGAGGGTACCAAAAACATTCAGTACTTC
CDR3: CASSPEGTKNIQYF

size: .
V: TRBV5-1
J: TRBJ2-1
D: TRBD2
DNA: TGCGCCAGCAGCTTGGGGCTAGCGGGAGGGCCTCCCTACAATGAGCAGTTCTTC
CDR3: CASSLGLAGGPPYNEQFF

size: .
V: TRBV10-3
J: TRBJ1-3
D: .
DNA: TGTGCCATCAGTGAGTCGACGTTTGTGGAGACCTCTGGAAACACCATATATTTT
CDR3: CAISESTFVETSGNTIYF

size: .
V: TRBV27
J: TRBJ1-1
D: TRBD1
DNA: TGTGCCAGCAGTTCTAGGACAGGGAGCAGGCCTGAAGCTTTCTTT
CDR3: CASSSRTGSRPEAFF

size: .
V: TRBV7-2
J: TRBJ1-3
D: .
DNA: TGTGCCAGCAGCTTAGTGGGGGGGAACTCTGGAAACACCATATATTTT
CDR3: CASSLVGGNSGNTIYF

size: .
V: TRBV5-1
J: TRBJ2-3
D: .
DNA: TGCGCCAGCAGCTTGGCAAGACAGAACACAGATACGCAGTATTTT
CDR3: CASSLARQNTDTQYF

size: .
V: TRBV30
J: TRBJ2-2
D: .
DNA: TGTGCCTGGAGTCGGGTCACCGGGGAGCTGTTTTTT
CDR3: CAWSRVTGELFF

size: .
V: TRBV5-1
J: TRBJ2-7
D: .
DNA: TGCGCCAGCAGCTCCGACAGTTACGAGCAGTACTTC
CDR3: CASSSDSYEQYF

size: .
V: TRBV2
J: TRBJ2-7
D: .
DNA: TGTGCCAGCAGCTTATTTTCAGGACGGGACTACGAGCAGTACTTC
CDR3: CASSLFSGRDYEQYF

size: .
V: TRBV7-7
J: TRBJ2-5
D: .
DNA: TGTGCCAGCAGCGAGTCCAGGGTAGTGGAGACCCAGTACTTC
CDR3: CASSESRVVETQYF

size: .
V: TRBV27
J: TRBJ2-3
D: TRBD1
DNA: TGTGCCAGCTTTCCCCACGATAGACTGGGACAGTGGACAGCAGATACGCAGTATTTT
CDR3: CASFPHDRLGQWTADTQYF

size: few
V: TRBV27
J: TRBJ2-7
D: .
DNA: TGTGCCAGCAGTTTATTCTACAGGGACGAGCAGTACTTC
CDR3: CASSLFYRDEQYF

size: once
V: TRBV3-1/TRBV3-2
J: TRBJ1-5
D: TRBD1
DNA: TGTGCCAGCAGCCAGGACAGGGGTGGCCAGCCCCAGCATTTT
CDR3: CASSQDRGGQPQHF

size: .
V: TRBV5-1
J: TRBJ2-5
D: .
DNA: TGCGCCAGCAGCTTGGCCATGGAGTACCAAGAGACCCAGTACTTC
CDR3: CASSLAMEYQETQYF

size: .
V: TRBV6-5
J: TRBJ2-7
D: TRBD2
DNA: TGTGCCAGCAGAATTCTAGCGGGGATCTCCTACGAGCAGTACTTC
CDR3: CASRILAGISYEQYF

size: .
V: TRBV7-2
J: TRBJ1-4
D: TRBD1
DNA: TGTGCCAGCAGCTTGGACAGGGCCAATGAAAAACTGTTTTTT
CDR3: CASSLDRANEKLFF

size: .
V: TRBV28
J: TRBJ2-3
D: TRBD1
DNA: TGTGCCAGCAGTTACCCTCGGGACAGGGGAACGGGTACGCAGTATTTT
CDR3: CASSYPRDRGTGTQYF

size: .
V: TRBV6-5
J: TRBJ1-1
D: TRBD1
DNA: TGTGCCAGCAGTCGTGACAGGGGCACTGAAGCTTTCTTT
CDR3: CASSRDRGTEAFF

size: .
V: TRBV19
J: TRBJ2-1
D: TRBD2
DNA: TGTGCCAGTAATAGCGGGTCTAGCTCCTACAATGAGCAGTTCTTC
CDR3: CASNSGSSSYNEQFF

size: once
V: TRBV10-3
J: TRBJ1-2
D: .
DNA: TGTGCCATCAGTGGGGACACCTACTATGGCTACACCTTC
CDR3: CAISGDTYYGYTF

size: .
V: TRBV11-1
J: TRBJ2-1
D: .
DNA: TGTGCCAGCAGCTTACTTTCCAGCTCCTACAATGAGCAGTTCTTC
CDR3: CASSLLSSSYNEQFF

size: .
V: TRBV7-9
J: TRBJ1-4
D: TRBD1
DNA: TGTGCCAGCAGCTTACCACAGGGGGCCGGTGAAAAACTGTTTTTT
CDR3: CASSLPQGAGEKLFF

size: .
V: TRBV29-1
J: TRBJ1-6
D: .
DNA: TGCAGCGTTGAGGAGGGGATGGGTTCACCCCTCCACTTT
CDR3: CSVEEGMGSPLHF

size: .
V: TRBV27
J: TRBJ2-3
D: .
DNA: TGTGCCAGCAGAGGACTGATGTACTCCCGCACAGATACGCAGTATTTT
CDR3: CASRGLMYSRTDTQYF

size: .
V: TRBV9
J: TRBJ1-2
D: TRBD1
DNA: TGTGCCAGCAGCTTCCGGGACAGTAGCGACGGCTACACCTTC
CDR3: CASSFRDSSDGYTF

size: .
V: TRBV6-1
J: TRBJ1-2
D: TRBD1
DNA: TGTGCCAGCAGTGAACCATCAGGGGGCGCCTATGGCTACACCTTC
CDR3: CASSEPSGGAYGYTF

size: .
V: TRBV27
J: TRBJ2-7
D: .
DNA: TGTGCCAGCAGTTTATTGGTGGGAGTGGCCTACGAGCAGTACTTC
CDR3: CASSLLVGVAYEQYF

size: .
V: TRBV27
J: TRBJ1-3
D: TRBD1
DNA: TGTGCCAGCAGCCAAACAGGGGGCACTGGAAACACCATATATTTT
CDR3: CASSQTGGTGNTIYF

size: .
V: TRBV7-8
J: TRBJ2-2
D: .
DNA: TGTGCCAGCAGCTTGGGGCCTTACACCGGGGAGCTGTTTTTT
CDR3: CASSLGPYTGELFF

size: .
V: TRBV2
J: TRBJ2-3
D: TRBD2
DNA: TGTGCCAGCAGTAATCGGATAGCGGGAGGAGATACGCAGTATTTT
CDR3: CASSNRIAGGDTQYF

size: .
V: TRBV30
J: TRBJ2-5
D: .
DNA: TGTGCCTGGAACGCCGGGGGTGGTGGGTACCAAGAGACCCAGTACTTC
CDR3: CAWNAGGGGYQETQYF

size: .
V: TRBV19
J: TRBJ1-2
D: TRBD1
DNA: TGTGCCAGTAGGGGCTCCGGGACAGACTATGGCTACACCTTC
CDR3: CASRGSGTDYGYTF

size: once
V: TRBV29-1
J: TRBJ1-5
D: .
DNA: TGCAGCGTTGGTGCTCCTACAGGGCCCCAGCATTTT
CDR3: CSVGAPTGPQHF

size: once
V: TRBV6-8
J: TRBJ2-5
D: TRBD1
DNA: TGTGCCAGCAGTTACGGTAGAAGGGGGCGGGAGACCCAGTACTTC
CDR3: CASSYGRRGRETQYF